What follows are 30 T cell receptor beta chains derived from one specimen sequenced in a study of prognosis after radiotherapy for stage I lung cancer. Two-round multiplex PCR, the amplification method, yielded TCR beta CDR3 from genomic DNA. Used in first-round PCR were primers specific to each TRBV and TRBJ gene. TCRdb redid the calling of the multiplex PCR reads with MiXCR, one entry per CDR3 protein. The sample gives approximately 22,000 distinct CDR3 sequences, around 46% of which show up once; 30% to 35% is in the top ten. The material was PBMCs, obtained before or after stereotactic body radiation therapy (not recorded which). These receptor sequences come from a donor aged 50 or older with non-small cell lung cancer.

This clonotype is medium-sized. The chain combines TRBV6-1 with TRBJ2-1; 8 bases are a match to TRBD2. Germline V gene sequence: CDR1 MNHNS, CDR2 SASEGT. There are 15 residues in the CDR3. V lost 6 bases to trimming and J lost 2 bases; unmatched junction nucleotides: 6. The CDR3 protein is CASSFSGSAYNEQFF. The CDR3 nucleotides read TGTGCCAGCAGCTTCAGCGGGAGTGCCTACAATGAGCAGTTCTTC.

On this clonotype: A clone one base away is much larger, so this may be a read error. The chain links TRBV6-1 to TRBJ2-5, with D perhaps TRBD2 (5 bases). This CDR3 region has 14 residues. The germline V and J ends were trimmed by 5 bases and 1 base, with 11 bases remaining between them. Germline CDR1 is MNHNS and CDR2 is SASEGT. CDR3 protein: CASSTPGTQETQYF. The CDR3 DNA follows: TGTGCCAGCAGTACCCCGGGAACCCAAGAGACCCAGTACTTC.

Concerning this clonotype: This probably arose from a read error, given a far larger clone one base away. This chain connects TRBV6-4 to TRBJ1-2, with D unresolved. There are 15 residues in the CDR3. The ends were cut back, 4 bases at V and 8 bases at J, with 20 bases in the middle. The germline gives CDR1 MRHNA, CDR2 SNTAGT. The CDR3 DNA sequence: TGTGCCAGCAGTGTATCGCAGCGCCTGGCGTGGGGCTACACCTTC. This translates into CASSVSQRLAWGYTF.

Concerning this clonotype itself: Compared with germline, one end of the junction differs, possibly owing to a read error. The CDR3 DNA reads TGTGCCACCAGCGGGAGAAATGCCAATGAGCAGTTCTTC. Translated, it gives CATSGRNANEQFF. This chain joins TRBV11-1 and TRBJ2-1; 8 nucleotides line up with TRBD2. This CDR3 comprises 13 residues. Germline CDR1 and CDR2: SGHAT and FQDESV (reference sequence).

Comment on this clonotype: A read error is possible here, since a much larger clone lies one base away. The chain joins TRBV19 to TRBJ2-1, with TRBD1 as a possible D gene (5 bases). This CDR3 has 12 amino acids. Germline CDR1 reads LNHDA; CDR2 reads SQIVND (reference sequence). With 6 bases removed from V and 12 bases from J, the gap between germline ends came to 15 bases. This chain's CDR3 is CASRQGRYGQFF. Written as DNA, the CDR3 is TGTGCCAGTAGGCAGGGTCGGTATGGGCAGTTCTTC.

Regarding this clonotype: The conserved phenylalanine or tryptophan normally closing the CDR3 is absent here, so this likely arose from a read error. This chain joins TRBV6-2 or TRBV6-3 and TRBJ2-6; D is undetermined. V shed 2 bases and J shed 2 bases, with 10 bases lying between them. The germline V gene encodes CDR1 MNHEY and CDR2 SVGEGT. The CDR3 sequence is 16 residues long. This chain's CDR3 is CASSYPTGTGANVLTL. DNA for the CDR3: TGTGCCAGCAGTTACCCGACGGGTACTGGGGCCAACGTCCTGACTTTA.

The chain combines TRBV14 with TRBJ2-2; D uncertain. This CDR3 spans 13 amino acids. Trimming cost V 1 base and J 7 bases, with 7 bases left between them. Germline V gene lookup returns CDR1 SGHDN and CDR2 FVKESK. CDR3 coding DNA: TGTGCCAGCAGCCAAGCGAGAAACGGGGAGCTGTTTTTT. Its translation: CASSQARNGELFF.

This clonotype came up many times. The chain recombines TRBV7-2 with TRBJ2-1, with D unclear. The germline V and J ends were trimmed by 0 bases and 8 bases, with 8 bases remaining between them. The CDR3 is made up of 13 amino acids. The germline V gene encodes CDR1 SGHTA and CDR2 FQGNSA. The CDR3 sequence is CASSLAPVDEQFF. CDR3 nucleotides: TGTGCCAGCAGCTTAGCGCCCGTGGATGAGCAGTTCTTC.

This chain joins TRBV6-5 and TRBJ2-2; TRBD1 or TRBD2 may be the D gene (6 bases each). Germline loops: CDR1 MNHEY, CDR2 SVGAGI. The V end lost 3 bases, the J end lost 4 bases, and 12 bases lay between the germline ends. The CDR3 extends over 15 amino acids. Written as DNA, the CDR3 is TGTGCCAGCAGTTATTCGGGGGCGAGCACCGGGGAGCTGTTTTTT. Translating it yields CASSYSGASTGELFF.

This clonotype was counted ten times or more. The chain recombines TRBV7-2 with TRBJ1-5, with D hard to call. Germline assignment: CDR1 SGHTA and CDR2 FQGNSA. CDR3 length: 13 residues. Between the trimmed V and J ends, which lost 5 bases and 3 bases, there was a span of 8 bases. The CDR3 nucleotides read TGTGCCAGCAGCCACTCCAACAATCAGCCCCAGCATTTT. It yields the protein CASSHSNNQPQHF.

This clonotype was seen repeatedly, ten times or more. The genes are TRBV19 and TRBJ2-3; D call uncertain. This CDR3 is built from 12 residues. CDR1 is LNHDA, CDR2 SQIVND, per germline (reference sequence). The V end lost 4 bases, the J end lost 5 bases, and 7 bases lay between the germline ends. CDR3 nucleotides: TGTGCCAGTAGTACAGTTCAAGATACGCAGTATTTT. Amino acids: CASSTVQDTQYF.

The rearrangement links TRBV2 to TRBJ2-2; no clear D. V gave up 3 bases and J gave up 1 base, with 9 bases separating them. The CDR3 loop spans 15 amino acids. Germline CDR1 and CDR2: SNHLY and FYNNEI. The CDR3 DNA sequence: TGTGCCAGCAGTGACTCGAACGAGAACACCGGGGAGCTGTTTTTT. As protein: CASSDSNENTGELFF.

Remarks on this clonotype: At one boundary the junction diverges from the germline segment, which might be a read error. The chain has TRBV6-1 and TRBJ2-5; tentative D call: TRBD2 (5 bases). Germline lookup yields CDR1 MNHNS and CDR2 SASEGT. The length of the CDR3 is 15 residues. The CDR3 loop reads CASSEPTLRGETKYF. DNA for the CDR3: TGTGCCAGCAGTGAACCTACACTCCGTGGGGAGACCAAGTACTTC.

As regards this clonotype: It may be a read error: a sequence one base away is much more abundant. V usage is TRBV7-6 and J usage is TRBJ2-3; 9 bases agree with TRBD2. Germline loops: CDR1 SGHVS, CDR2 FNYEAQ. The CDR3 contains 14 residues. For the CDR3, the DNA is TGTGCCAGCAGCTTAGCTAGCGGGAGAGATACGCGGTATTTT. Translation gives CASSLASGRDTRYF.

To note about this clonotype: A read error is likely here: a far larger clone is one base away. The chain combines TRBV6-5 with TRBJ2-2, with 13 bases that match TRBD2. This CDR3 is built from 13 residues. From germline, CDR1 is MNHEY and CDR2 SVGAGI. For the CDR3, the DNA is TGTTCCAGTGGACTAGCGGGAGCCGGGGAGCTGTTTTTT. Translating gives CSSGLAGAGELFF.

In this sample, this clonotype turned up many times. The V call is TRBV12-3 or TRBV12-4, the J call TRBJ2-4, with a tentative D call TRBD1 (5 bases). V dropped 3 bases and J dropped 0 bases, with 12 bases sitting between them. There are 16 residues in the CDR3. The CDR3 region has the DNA TGTGCCAGCAGTTTTACAGGAGACCTAGCCAAAAACATTCAGTACTTC. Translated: CASSFTGDLAKNIQYF.

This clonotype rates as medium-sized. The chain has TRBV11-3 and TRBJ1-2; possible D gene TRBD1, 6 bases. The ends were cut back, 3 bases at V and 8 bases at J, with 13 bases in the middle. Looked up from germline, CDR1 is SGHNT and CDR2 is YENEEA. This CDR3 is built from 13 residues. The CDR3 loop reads CASSFRGSGGYTF. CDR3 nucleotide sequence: TGTGCCAGCAGCTTCAGGGGCTCAGGCGGCTACACCTTC.

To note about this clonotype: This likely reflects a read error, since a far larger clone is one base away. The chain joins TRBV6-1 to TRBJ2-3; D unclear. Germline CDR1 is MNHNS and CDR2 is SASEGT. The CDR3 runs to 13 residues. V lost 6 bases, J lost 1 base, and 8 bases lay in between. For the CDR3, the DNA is TGTGCCAGCAGCCCCCGGGGCACAGATACGCAGTATTTT. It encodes CASSPRGTDTQYF.

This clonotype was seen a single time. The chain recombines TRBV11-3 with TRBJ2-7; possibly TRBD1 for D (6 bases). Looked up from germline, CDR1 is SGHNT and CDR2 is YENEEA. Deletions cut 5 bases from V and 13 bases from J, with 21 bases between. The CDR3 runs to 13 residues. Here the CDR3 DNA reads TGTGCCAGCAGCGGGGGCAGGTCCCGCGATCAATACTTC. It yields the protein CASSGGRSRDQYF.

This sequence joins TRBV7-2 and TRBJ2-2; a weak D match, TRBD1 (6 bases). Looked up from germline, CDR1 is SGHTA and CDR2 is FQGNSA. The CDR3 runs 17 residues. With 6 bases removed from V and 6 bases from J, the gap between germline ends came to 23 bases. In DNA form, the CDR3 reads TGTGCCAGCAGTAGTTTACAGGGCACCCGGGCGTCCGGGGAGCTGTTTTTT. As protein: CASSSLQGTRASGELFF.

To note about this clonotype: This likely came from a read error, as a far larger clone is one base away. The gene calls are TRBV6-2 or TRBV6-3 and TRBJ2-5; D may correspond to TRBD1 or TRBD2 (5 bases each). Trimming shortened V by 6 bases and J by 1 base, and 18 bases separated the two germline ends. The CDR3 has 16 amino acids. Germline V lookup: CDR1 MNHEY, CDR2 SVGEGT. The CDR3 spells CASSPHSVGTQETQYF. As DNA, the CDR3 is TGTGCCAGCAGCCCGCACTCCGTGGGGACCCAAGAGACCCAGTACTTC.

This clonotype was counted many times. The CDR3: CAWSGGGTDTQYF. The DNA for the CDR3 is TGTGCCTGGAGTGGGGGGGGCACAGATACGCAGTATTTT. V is TRBV30 and J is TRBJ2-3; TRBD2 might be the D (6 bases). Germline CDR1 reads GTSNPN; CDR2 reads SVGIG (reference sequence). With 1 base removed from V and 1 base from J, the gap between germline ends came to 6 bases. This CDR3 contains 13 residues. Full variable domain (outside the CDR3, taken from reference TRBV30 and TRBJ2-3): SQTIHQWPATLVQPVGSPLSLECTVEGTSNPNLYWYRQAAGRGLQLLFYSVGIGQISSEVPQNLSASRPQDRQFILSSKKLLLSDSGFYLCAWSGGGTDTQYFGPGTRLTVL.

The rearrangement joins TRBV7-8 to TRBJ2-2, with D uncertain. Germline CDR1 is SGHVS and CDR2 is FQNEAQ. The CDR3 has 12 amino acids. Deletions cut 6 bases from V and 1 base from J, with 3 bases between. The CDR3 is CASRLNTGELFF. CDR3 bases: TGTGCCAGCAGACTGAACACCGGGGAGCTGTTTTTT.

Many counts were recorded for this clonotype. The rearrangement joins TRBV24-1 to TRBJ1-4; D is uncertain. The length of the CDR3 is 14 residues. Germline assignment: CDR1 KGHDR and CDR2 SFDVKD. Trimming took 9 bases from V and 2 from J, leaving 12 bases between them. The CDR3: CATSEGSTNEKLFF. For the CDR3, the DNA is TGTGCCACCTCAGAGGGATCGACTAATGAAAAACTGTTTTTT.

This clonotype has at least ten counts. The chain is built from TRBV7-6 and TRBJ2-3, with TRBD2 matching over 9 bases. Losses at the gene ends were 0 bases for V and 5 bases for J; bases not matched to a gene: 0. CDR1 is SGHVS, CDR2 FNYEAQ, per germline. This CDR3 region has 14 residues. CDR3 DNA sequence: TGTGCCAGCAGCTTAGCTAGCGGGAGAGATACGCAGTATTTT. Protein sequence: CASSLASGRDTQYF.

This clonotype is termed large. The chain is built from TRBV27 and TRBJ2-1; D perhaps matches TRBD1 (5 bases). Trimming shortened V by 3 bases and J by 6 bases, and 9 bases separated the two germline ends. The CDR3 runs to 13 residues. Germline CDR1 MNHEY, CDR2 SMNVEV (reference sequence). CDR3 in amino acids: CASSFRTPNEQFF. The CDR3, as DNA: TGTGCCAGCAGTTTTCGGACACCCAATGAGCAGTTCTTC.

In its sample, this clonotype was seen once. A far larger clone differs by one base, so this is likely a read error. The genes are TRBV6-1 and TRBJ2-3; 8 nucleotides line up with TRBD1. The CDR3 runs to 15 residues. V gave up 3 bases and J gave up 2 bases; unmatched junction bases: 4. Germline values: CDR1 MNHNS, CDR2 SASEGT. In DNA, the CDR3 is TGTGCCAGCAGTGACTCAGGGGGCGTCACAGATACGCAGTATTTT. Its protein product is CASSDSGGVTDTQYF.

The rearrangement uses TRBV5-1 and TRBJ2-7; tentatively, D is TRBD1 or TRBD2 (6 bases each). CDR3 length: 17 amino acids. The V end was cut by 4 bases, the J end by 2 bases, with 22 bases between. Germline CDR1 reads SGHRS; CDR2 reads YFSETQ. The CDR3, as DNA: TGCGCCAGCAGCGAAGGACTATCGGGGGCTCTGGCCTACGAGCAGTACTTC. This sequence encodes CASSEGLSGALAYEQYF.

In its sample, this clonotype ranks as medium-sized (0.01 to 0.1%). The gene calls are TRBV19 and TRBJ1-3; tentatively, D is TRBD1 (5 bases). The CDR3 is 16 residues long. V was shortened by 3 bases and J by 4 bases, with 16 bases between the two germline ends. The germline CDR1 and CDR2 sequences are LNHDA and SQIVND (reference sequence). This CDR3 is CASSISGRGAGNTIYF. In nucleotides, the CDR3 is TGTGCCAGTAGTATTTCAGGGCGGGGAGCAGGAAACACCATATATTTT.

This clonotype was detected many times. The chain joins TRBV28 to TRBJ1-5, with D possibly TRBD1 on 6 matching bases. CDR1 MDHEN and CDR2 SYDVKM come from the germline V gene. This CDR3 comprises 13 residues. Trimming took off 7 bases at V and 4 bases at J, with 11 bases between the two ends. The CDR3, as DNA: TGTGCCAGCACAGGGGATTGGAATCAGCCCCAGCATTTT. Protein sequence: CASTGDWNQPQHF.